Below, one TCR beta chain is given with its context. Mouse gene names apply. The read finishes 1 residue shy of the CDR3 end, and the germline J gene is used to complete it. These data are taken from a study of tissue T cells after allogeneic stem cell transplantation. Stated time point: mouse harvest day 7 after allogeneic transplant. Mouse grafts combined 10^7 T-cell-depleted bone marrow cells with 10^6 splenic CD5+ T cells. B6 (H2b) cells into BALB/c (H2d) mice; tissues taken at day 7 or 14. Some clones are missing from TCRdb's copy, which holds only in-frame ones; the method was immunoSEQ multiplex PCR. The repertoire holds 5,500 to 8,500 clones, about 50% seen once, with roughly 4% in the top ten. The junction had 5 bases not matched to a gene; V was cut back by 4 bases and J by 4 bases. Germline CDR1 is SNHLY and CDR2 is FYNGKV (reference sequence). The CDR3 runs to 16 residues.

Sequencing used gut tissue. This TCR came from a female BALB/c mouse given C57BL/6 T cells with graft-versus-host disease after an allogeneic hematopoietic cell transplant. The genes are TRBV3 and TRBJ1-3; 12 bases match TRBD1. The CDR3 DNA, read in part, is TGTGCCAGCAGCTCGGGGGGACAGGGGGCCGGAAATACGCTCTAT. Translation: CASSSGGQGAGNTLY. The CDR3 as a whole reads CASSSGGQGAGNTLYF.